The clone carrying this TCR beta chain was picked up many times. Its antigen is not known. The entry originates in a study of T cell repertoires in cytomegalovirus infection. Overall study findings and caveats: Carriers of CMV plus the relevant HLA were identified by cumulative public TCR beta family frequency.

TCRdb analysed the reads with MiXCR anew, one entry per CDR3 protein. This sample has approximately 910,000 distinct CDR3 sequences, with about a third found just once. V was cut by 3 bases and J by 4 bases, with 12 bases left in between. The CDR3 sequence is 15 residues long. The source was cultured CD8+ T cells from PBMCs, collected from culture after CMV antigen stimulation. This clonotype was obtained from a human donor in good health (CMV status not recorded). Some clones in this sample may be carry-over from other donors' samples. The V and J genes are TRBV12-3 or TRBV12-4 and TRBJ2-2, with TRBD2 as a possible D gene (6 bases). CDR3 residues: CASSFNAGFTGELFF. DNA for the CDR3: TGTGCCAGCAGTTTTAACGCGGGATTCACCGGGGAGCTGTTTTTT.